The 14 T cell receptor beta chains reported below all come from one sample, sequenced in a study of blood T cell repertoires in COVID-19. Using immunoSEQ multiplex PCR, the repertoire was profiled, and TCRdb retains in-frame clones only, with some absent. Found here are more than 85,000 clones, about 75% of them singletons; the top ten hold under 20%. Sequencing was performed on peripheral blood. The receptors originated from an elderly woman with active or convalescent COVID-19.

This chain uses TRBV12-5 with TRBJ2-6, with D possibly TRBD2 on 5 matching bases. Per germline, CDR1 LGHNT and CDR2 FRNRAP. This CDR3 is built from 17 residues. V lost 7 bases, J lost 0 bases, and 16 bases lay in between. DNA for the CDR3: TGTGCTAGTGCCCCCCAGGCAGGAGGCTCTGGGGCCAACGTCCTGACTTTC. Translation gives CASAPQAGGSGANVLTF. The whole variable domain, remainder taken from reference TRBV12-5 and TRBJ2-6, is DARVTQTPRHKVTEMGQEVTMRCQPILGHNTVFWYRQTMMQGLELLAYFRNRAPLDDSGMPKDRFSAEMPDATLATLKIQPSEPRDSAVYFCASAPQAGGSGANVLTFGAGSRLTVL.

This clone was picked up one time. V gene TRBV5-1 combines with J gene TRBJ2-1; D possibly corresponds to TRBD2 (6 bases). Germline CDR1 and CDR2: SGHRS and YFSETQ. Trimming shortened V by 1 base and J by 6 bases, and 17 bases separated the two germline ends. CDR3 size: 16 residues. The CDR3 protein is CASSLSTRGTLNEQFF. The DNA for the CDR3 is TGCGCCAGCAGCTTGAGTACCCGGGGGACTCTCAATGAGCAGTTCTTC.

The CDR3 sequence is CASSPRWEGTEAFF. In DNA, the CDR3 is TGTGCCAGCAGCCCAAGGTGGGAGGGGACTGAAGCTTTCTTT. The V and J genes are TRBV7-2 and TRBJ1-1; D might be TRBD1 (5 bases). The CDR3 has 14 amino acids. Deletions cut 5 bases from V and 5 bases from J, with 15 bases between. Germline loops: CDR1 SGHTA, CDR2 FQGNSA.

The DNA for the CDR3 is TGTGCCAGCAGCTTACCCGGTACCCGGGAGCTGTTTTTT. Its translation is CASSLPGTRELFF. The genes are TRBV7-3 and TRBJ2-2, with D unresolved. Per the germline V gene, CDR1 is SGHTA and CDR2 is FQGTGA. The CDR3 consists of 13 residues. Trimming stripped 2 bases from V and 9 bases from J, with 10 bases between.

J is TRBJ2-3 and V is TRBV5-1; TRBD2 is a possible D gene (5 bases). The germline CDR1 and CDR2 sequences are SGHRS and YFSETQ. This CDR3 has 14 amino acids. Trimming pared 4 bases from V and 5 bases from J, leaving 14 bases between. The chain's CDR3 is CASSISGKKDTQYF. The DNA of the CDR3 is TGCGCCAGCAGCATTTCCGGGAAGAAAGATACGCAGTATTTT.

V gene TRBV9 combines with J gene TRBJ1-4; 7 bases fit TRBD1. CDR3 length: 15 residues. V lost 0 bases and J lost 7; bases outside the gene matches: 6. In germline, CDR1 is SGDLS, CDR2 YYNGEE. The CDR3 sequence is CASSVEGARGEKLFF. CDR3 sequence (DNA): TGTGCCAGCAGCGTAGAGGGGGCGCGTGGTGAAAAACTGTTTTTT.

This chain connects TRBV3-1 (or the pseudogene TRBV3-2) to TRBJ1-1, with TRBD1 matching over 7 bases. Germline V lookup: CDR1 LGHDT, CDR2 YNNKEL (reference sequence). V trimming: 4 bases; J trimming: 11 bases; junction bases outside the gene matches: 7. The CDR3 totals 12 residues. The chain's CDR3 is CASSLGTAVAFF. The CDR3, as DNA: TGTGCCAGCAGCCTTGGGACAGCTGTGGCTTTCTTT.

This clone was observed once. The genes are TRBV28 and TRBJ2-7; D might be TRBD1 (6 bases). Deletions cut 4 bases from V and 0 bases from J, with 16 bases between. The CDR3 sequence is 16 residues long. Per germline, CDR1 MDHEN and CDR2 SYDVKM. The CDR3 sequence is CASSSPGNRASYEQYF. The CDR3 coding sequence is TGTGCCAGCAGTTCGCCCGGGAACAGGGCCTCCTACGAGCAGTACTTC. Drawing the rest from reference TRBV28 and TRBJ2-7, the complete variable domain is DVKVTQSSRYLVKRTGEKVFLECVQDMDHENMFWYRQDPGLGLRLIYFSYDVKMKEKGDIPEGYSVSREKKERFSLILESASTNQTSMYLCASSSPGNRASYEQYFGPGTRLTVT.

The J gene is TRBJ2-7, the V gene TRBV10-3; D is unclear. In germline, CDR1 is ENHRY, CDR2 SYGVKD. V dropped 0 bases and J dropped 6 bases, with 6 bases sitting between them. The CDR3 consists of 12 residues. Written as DNA, the CDR3 is TGTGCCATCAGTGAGTCGCCGGGCGAGCAGTACTTC. Translation: CAISESPGEQYF.

The V call is TRBV7-6, the J call TRBJ2-7; weak D call: TRBD2 (6 bases). The CDR3 sequence is 16 residues long. Germline V gives CDR1 SGHVS, CDR2 FNYEAQ. V lost 1 base to trimming and J lost 5 bases, with 18 bases between them. The CDR3 loop reads CASSLGAGPLFDEQYF. CDR3 sequence (DNA): TGTGCCAGCAGCTTAGGGGCGGGACCCCTGTTCGACGAGCAGTACTTC.

The rearrangement links TRBV25-1 to TRBJ1-2; TRBD1 matches 8 bases. This CDR3 has 14 residues. V lost 4 bases to trimming and J lost 4 bases; unmatched junction nucleotides: 5. Germline V gene lookup returns CDR1 MGHDK and CDR2 SYGVNS. The CDR3 DNA sequence: TGTGCCAGCAGTGGACGGACAGGGAGCTATGGCTACACCTTC. Translated: CASSGRTGSYGYTF.

The CDR3: CASSHLTSHYGYTF. In DNA, the CDR3 is TGTGCCAGCTCACACCTGACAAGCCACTATGGCTACACCTTC. The chain joins TRBV18 to TRBJ1-2; no clear D gene. Germline V lookup: CDR1 KGHSH, CDR2 LQKENI. The CDR3 extends over 14 amino acids. Trimming took off 4 bases at V and 3 bases at J, with 12 bases between the two ends.

The rearrangement links TRBV19 to TRBJ2-7, with 9 bases lining up with TRBD2. With V trimmed by 4 bases and J by 0 bases, 4 bases remained unmatched. The CDR3 runs 15 residues. In germline, CDR1 is LNHDA, CDR2 SQIVND (reference sequence). DNA for the CDR3: TGTGCCAGTAGTAATGTAGCGGGAGCCTCCTACGAGCAGTACTTC. Protein: CASSNVAGASYEQYF.

This clone was seen a single time. The chain uses TRBV7-2 and TRBJ1-2, with 12 bases fitting TRBD1. Germline loops: CDR1 SGHTA, CDR2 FQGNSA. With V trimmed by 4 bases and J by 8 bases, 2 bases remained unmatched. This CDR3 comprises 13 residues. CDR3 region: CASSWDRGRGYTF. The DNA of the CDR3 is TGTGCCAGCAGCTGGGACAGGGGGCGCGGCTACACCTTC.